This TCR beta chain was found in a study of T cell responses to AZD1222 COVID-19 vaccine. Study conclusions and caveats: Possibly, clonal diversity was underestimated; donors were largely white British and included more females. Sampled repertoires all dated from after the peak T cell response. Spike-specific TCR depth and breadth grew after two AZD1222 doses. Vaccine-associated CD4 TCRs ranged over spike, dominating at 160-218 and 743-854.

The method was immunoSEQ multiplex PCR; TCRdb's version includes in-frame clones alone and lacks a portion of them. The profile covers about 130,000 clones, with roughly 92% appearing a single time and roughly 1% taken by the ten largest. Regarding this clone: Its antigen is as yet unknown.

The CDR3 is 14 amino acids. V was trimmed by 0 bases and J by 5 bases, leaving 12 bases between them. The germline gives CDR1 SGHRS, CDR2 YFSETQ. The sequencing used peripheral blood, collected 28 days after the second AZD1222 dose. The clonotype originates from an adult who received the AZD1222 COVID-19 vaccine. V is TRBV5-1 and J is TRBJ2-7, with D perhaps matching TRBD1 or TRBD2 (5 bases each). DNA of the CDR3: TGCGCCAGCAGCTTGGGACAGAGGGTTGACGAGCAGTACTTC. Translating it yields CASSLGQRVDEQYF.